This T cell receptor beta chain was observed in a study of T cell responses to AZD1222 COVID-19 vaccine. Generated by immunoSEQ multiplex PCR, the TCRdb table keeps only in-frame clones and is missing some. The table includes around 90,000 clones, about 93% detected once. The length of the CDR3 is 15 residues. Between the trimmed V and J ends, which lost 3 bases and 4 bases, there was a span of 15 bases. CDR1 and CDR2 from the germline V gene are WSHSY and SAAADI. The material sequenced was peripheral blood, taken on day 0 of MenACWY control vaccination. The chain is built from TRBV10-2 and TRBJ1-1; no reliable D call. This TCR was recovered from an adult in good health. CDR3 residues: CASSDPVGGPTEAFF. CDR3 DNA: TGCGCCAGCAGTGATCCAGTGGGTGGGCCCACTGAAGCTTTCTTT.